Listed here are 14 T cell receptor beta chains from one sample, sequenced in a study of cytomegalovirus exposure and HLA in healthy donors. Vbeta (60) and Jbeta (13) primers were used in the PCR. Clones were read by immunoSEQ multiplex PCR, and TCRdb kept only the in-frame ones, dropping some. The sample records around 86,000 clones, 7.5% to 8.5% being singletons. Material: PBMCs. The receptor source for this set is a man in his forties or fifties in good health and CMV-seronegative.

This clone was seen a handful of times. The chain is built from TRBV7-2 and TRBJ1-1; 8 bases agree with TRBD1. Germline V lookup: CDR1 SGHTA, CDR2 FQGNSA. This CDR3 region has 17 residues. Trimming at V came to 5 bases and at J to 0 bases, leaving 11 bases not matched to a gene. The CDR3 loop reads CASSPRQGRGMNTEAFF. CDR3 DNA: TGTGCCAGCAGCCCTAGACAGGGGAGGGGGATGAACACTGAAGCTTTCTTT.

CDR3 region: CASSYGQEKNTGELFF. The CDR3 DNA is TGTGCCAGCAGCTACGGACAGGAAAAGAACACCGGGGAGCTGTTTTTT. This chain uses TRBV7-8 with TRBJ2-2; 7 bases align to TRBD1. The CDR3 length is 16 residues. J gave up 1 base and V 4 bases, and 6 bases lay outside the gene matches. Germline values: CDR1 SGHVS, CDR2 FQNEAQ.

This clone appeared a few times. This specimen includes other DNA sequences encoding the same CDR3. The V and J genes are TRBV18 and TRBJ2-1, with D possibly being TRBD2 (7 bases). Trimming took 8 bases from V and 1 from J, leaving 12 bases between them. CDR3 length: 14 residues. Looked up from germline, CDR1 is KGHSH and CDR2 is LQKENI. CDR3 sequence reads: CASARGASYNEQFF. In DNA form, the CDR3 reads TGTGCCAGCGCCCGGGGGGCATCCTACAATGAGCAGTTCTTC. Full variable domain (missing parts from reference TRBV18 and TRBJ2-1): NAGVMQNPRHLVRRRGQEARLRCSPMKGHSHVYWYRQLPEEGLKFMVYLQKENIIDESGMPKERFSAEFPKEGPSILRIQQVVRGDSAAYFCASARGASYNEQFFGPGTRLTVL.

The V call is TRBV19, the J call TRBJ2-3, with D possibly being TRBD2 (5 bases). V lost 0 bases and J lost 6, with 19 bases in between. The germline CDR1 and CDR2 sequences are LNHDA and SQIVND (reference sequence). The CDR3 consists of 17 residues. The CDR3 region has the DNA TGTGCCAGTAGTATAGAGGGTGGGGTGGCCGGGGTTGATACGCAGTATTTT. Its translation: CASSIEGGVAGVDTQYF. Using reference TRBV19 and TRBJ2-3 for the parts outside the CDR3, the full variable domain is DGGITQSPKYLFRKEGQNVTLSCEQNLNHDAMYWYRQDPGQGLRLIYYSQIVNDFQKGDIAEGYSVSREKKESFPLTVTSAQKNPTAFYLCASSIEGGVAGVDTQYFGPGTRLTVL.

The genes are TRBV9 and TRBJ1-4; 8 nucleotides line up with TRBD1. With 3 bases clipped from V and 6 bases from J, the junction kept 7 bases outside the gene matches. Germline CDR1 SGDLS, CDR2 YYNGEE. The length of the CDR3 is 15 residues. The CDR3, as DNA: TGTGCCAGCAGCGCCTCGGACAGGGAGGATGAAAAACTGTTTTTT. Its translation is CASSASDREDEKLFF. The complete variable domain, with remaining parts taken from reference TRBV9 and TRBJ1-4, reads DSGVTQTPKHLITATGQRVTLRCSPRSGDLSVYWYQQSLDQGLQFLIQYYNGEERAKGNILERFSAQQFPDLHSELNLSSLELGDSALYFCASSASDREDEKLFFGSGTQLSVL.

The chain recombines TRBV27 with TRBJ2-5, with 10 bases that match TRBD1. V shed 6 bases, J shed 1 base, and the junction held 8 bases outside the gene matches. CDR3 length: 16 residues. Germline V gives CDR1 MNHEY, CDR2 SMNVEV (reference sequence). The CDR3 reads CASRGTGAWIQETQYF. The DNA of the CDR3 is TGTGCCAGCAGAGGGACAGGGGCATGGATCCAAGAGACCCAGTACTTC.

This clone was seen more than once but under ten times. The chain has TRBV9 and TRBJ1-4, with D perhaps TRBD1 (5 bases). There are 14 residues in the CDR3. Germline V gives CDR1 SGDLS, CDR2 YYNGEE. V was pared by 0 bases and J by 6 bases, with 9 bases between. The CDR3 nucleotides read TGTGCCAGCAGCGTAGAGGTAGGGGATGAAAAACTGTTTTTT. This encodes CASSVEVGDEKLFF.

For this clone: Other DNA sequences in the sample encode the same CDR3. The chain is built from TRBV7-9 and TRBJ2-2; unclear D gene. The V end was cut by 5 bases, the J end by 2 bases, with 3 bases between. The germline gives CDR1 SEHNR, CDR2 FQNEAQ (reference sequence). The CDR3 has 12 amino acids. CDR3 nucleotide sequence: TGTGCCAGCAGCCTTAACACCGGGGAGCTGTTTTTT. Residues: CASSLNTGELFF.

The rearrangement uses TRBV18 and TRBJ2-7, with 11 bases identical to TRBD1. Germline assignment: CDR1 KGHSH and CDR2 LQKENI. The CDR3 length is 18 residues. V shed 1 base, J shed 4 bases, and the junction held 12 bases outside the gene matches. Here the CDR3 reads CASSPRSGTGGISYEQYF. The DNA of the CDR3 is TGTGCCAGCTCACCACGGTCCGGGACAGGGGGAATCTCTTACGAGCAGTACTTC.

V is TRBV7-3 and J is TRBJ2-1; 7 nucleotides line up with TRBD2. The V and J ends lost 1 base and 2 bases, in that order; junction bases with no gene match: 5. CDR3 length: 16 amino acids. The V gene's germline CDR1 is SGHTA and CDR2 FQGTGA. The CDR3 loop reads CASSLMPGLAYNEQFF. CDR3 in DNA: TGTGCCAGCAGCTTAATGCCCGGACTAGCCTACAATGAGCAGTTCTTC.

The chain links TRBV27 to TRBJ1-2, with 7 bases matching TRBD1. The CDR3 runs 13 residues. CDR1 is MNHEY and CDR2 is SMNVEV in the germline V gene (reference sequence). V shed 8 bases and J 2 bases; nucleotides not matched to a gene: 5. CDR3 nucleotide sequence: TGTGCCAGCGCGGGACAGCTAAACTATGGCTACACCTTC. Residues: CASAGQLNYGYTF.

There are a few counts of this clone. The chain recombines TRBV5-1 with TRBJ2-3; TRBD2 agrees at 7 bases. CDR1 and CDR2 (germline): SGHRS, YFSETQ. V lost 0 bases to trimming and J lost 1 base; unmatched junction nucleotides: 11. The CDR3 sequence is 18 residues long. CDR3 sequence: CASSLEGLAGRGTDTQYF. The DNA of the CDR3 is TGCGCCAGCAGCTTGGAAGGGTTAGCGGGTCGTGGCACAGATACGCAGTATTTT.

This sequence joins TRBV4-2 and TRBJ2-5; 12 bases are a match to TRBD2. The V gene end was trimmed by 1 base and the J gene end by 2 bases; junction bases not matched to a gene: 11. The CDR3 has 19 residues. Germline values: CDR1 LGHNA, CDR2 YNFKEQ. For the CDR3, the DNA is TGTGCCAGCAGCCAAGTGAGGAGGACTAGCGGGATAGGGCAAGAGACCCAGTACTTC. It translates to CASSQVRRTSGIGQETQYF.

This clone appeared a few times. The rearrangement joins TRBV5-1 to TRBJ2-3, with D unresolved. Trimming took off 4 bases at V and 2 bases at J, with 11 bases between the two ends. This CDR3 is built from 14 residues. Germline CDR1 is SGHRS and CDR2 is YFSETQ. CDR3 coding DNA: TGCGCCAGCAGCCTGGACCAAGCCACAGATACGCAGTATTTT. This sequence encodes CASSLDQATDTQYF.